The sequence of this T cell receptor (beta chain) was determined in a study of T cells in Graves' hyperthyroidism and ophthalmopathy. The sample holds many counts of this clonotype. TCR beta CDR3 regions were amplified from RNA. During a first-round RT-PCR of the TCR CDR3, the HTBI primer set was used. TCRdb ran MiXCR on the multiplex PCR reads and lists one entry per CDR3 protein. The sample lists fewer than 600,000 distinct CDR3 sequences, around 15% seen once, with more than 11% in the top ten. V dropped 5 bases and J dropped 0 bases, with 10 bases sitting between them. The length of the CDR3 is 14 residues. In germline, CDR1 is SGHTA, CDR2 FQGNSA.

Material: blood. This sequence joins TRBV7-2 and TRBJ1-1; the D gene is possibly TRBD1 (5 bases). This TCR was recovered from a woman between 35 and 50 years old with Graves' hyperthyroidism. CDR3: CASSQGLMNTEAFF. The CDR3 nucleotides are TGTGCCAGCAGCCAGGGACTAATGAACACTGAAGCTTTCTTT.